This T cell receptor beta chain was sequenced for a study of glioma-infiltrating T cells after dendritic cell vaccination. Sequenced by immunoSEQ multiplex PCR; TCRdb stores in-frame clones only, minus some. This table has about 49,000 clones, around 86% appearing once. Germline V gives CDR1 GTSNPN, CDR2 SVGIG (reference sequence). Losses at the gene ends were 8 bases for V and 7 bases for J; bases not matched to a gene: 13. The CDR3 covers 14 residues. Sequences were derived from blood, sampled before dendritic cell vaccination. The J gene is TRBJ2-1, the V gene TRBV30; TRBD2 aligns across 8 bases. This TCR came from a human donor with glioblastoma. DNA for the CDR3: TGTGCCAGTCATATTGGGACTAGGGAGAATGAGCAGTTCTTC. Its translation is CASHIGTRENEQFF.